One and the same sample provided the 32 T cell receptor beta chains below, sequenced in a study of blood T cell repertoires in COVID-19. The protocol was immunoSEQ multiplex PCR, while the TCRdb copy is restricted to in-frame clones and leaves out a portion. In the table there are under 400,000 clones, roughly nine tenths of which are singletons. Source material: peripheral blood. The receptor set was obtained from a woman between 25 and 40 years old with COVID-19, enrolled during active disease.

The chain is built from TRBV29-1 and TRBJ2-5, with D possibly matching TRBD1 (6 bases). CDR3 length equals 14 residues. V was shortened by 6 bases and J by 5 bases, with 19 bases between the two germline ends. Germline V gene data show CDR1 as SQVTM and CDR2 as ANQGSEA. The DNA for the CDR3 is TGCAGCGTCCCCGGGACACCGGTCGGCGAGACCCAGTACTTC. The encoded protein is CSVPGTPVGETQYF.

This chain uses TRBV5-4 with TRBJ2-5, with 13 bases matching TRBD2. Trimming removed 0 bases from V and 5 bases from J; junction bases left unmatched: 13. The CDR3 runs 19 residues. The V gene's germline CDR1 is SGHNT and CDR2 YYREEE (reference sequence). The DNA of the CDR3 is TGTGCCAGCAGCTTGGGGTTGGGACTAGCGGGAACCGGCAGGGAGACCCAGTACTTC. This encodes CASSLGLGLAGTGRETQYF.

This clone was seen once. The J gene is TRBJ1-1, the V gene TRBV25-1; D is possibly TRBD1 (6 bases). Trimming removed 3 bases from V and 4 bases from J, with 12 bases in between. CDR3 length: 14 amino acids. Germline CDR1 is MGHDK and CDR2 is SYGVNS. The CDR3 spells CASSENRDGTEAFF. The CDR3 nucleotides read TGTGCCAGCAGTGAGAACAGGGATGGCACTGAAGCTTTCTTT. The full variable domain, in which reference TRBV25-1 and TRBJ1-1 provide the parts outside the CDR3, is EADIYQTPRYLVIGTGKKITLECSQTMGHDKMYWYQQDPGMELHLIHYSYGVNSTEKGDLSSESTVSRIRTEHFPLTLESARPSHTSQYLCASSENRDGTEAFFGQGTRLTVV.

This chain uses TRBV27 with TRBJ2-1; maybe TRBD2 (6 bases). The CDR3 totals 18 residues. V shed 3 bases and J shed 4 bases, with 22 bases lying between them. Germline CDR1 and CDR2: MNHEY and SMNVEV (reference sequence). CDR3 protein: CASSFREPAGLRYNEQFF. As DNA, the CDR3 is TGTGCCAGCAGTTTTCGGGAACCCGCGGGACTCAGGTACAATGAGCAGTTCTTC.

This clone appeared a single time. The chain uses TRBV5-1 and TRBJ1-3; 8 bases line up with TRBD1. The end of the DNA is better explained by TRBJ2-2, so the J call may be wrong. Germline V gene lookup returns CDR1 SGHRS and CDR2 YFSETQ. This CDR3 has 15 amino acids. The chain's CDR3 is CASMQGARDTGELFF. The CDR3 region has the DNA TGCGCCAGCATGCAGGGGGCACGCGACACCGGGGAGCTGTTTTTT.

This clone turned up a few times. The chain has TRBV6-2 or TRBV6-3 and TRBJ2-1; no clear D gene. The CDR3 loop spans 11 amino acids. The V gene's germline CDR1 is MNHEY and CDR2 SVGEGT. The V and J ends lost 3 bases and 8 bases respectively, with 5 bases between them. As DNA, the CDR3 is TGTGCCAGCAGTTATACGGATGAGCAGTTCTTC. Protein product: CASSYTDEQFF.

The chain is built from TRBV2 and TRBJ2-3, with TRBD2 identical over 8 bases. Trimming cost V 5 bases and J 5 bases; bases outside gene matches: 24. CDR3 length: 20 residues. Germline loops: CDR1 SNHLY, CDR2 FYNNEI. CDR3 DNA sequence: TGTGCCAGCAGTATCGACCTACCGGGAGCGGGAGTTAGATTAGTAGATACGCAGTATTTT. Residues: CASSIDLPGAGVRLVDTQYF.

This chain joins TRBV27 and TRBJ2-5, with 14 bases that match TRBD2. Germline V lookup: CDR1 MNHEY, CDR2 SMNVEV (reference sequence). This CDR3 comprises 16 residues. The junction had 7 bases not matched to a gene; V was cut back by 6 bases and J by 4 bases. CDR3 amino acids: CASSSTTSGRAETQYF. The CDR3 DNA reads TGTGCCAGCAGCTCTACGACTAGCGGGAGGGCAGAGACCCAGTACTTC.

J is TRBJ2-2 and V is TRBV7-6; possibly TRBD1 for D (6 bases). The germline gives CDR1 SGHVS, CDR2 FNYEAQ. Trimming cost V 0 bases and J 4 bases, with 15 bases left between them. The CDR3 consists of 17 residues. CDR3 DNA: TGTGCCAGCAGCTTAGCGCTGGGACATGGGATCACCGGGGAGCTGTTTTTT. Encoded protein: CASSLALGHGITGELFF. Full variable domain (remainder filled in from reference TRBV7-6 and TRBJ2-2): GAGVSQSPRYKVTKRGQDVALRCDPISGHVSLYWYRQALGQGPEFLTYFNYEAQQDKSGLPNDRFSAERPEGSISTLTIQRTEQRDSAMYRCASSLALGHGITGELFFGEGSRLTVL.

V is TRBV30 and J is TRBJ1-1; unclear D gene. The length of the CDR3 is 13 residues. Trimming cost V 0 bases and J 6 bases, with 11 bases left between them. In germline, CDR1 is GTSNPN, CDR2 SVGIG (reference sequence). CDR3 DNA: TGTGCCTGGAGTGTGGGCCCAACCGCTGAAGCTTTCTTT. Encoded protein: CAWSVGPTAEAFF.

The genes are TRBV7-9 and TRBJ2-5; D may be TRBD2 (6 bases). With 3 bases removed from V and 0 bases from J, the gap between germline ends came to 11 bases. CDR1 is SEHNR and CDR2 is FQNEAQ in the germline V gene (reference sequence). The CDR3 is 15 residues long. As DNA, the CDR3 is TGTGCCAGCAGCTTCAACCGGGACTACCAAGAGACCCAGTACTTC. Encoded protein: CASSFNRDYQETQYF.

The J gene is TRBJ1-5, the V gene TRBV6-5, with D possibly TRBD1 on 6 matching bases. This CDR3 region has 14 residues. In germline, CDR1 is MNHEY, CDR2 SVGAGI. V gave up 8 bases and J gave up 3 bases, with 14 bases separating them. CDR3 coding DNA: TGTGCCAGCTCTGGGGCAGGGGACAATCAGCCCCAGCATTTT. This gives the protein CASSGAGDNQPQHF.

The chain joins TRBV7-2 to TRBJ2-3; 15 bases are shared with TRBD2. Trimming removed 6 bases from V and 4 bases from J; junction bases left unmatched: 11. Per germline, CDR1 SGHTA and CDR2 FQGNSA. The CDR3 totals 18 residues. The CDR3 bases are TGTGCCAGCAGTCCCTTTAGGACTAGCGGGAGGGTGGCAGATACGCAGTATTTT. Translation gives CASSPFRTSGRVADTQYF.

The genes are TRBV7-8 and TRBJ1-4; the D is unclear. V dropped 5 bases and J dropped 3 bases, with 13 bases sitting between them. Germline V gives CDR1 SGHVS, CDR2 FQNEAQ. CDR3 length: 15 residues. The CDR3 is CASSPPGPSNEKLFF. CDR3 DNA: TGTGCCAGCAGCCCCCCTGGGCCTTCTAATGAAAAACTGTTTTTT.

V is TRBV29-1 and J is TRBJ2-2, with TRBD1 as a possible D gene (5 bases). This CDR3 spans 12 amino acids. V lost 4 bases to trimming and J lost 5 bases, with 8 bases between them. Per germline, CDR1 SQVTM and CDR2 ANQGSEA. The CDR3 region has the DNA TGCAGCGTTGTTAGGGGAACCGGGGAGCTGTTTTTT. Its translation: CSVVRGTGELFF.

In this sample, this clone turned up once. The CDR3 region is CAWNSGGTEAFF. CDR3 sequence (DNA): TGTGCCTGGAACAGTGGAGGCACTGAAGCTTTCTTT. This chain uses TRBV30 with TRBJ1-1; D not resolved. From germline, CDR1 is GTSNPN and CDR2 SVGIG (reference sequence). The CDR3 runs to 12 residues. V lost 4 bases and J 4 bases, leaving 10 bases between the germline ends.

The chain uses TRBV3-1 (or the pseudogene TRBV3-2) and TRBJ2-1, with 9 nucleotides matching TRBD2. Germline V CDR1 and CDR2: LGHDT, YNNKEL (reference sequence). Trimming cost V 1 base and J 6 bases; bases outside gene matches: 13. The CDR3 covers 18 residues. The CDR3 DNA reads TGTGCCAGCAGCCAAGGGGCCCTCAGCGGGAGGCAAATCAATGAGCAGTTCTTC. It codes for CASSQGALSGRQINEQFF.

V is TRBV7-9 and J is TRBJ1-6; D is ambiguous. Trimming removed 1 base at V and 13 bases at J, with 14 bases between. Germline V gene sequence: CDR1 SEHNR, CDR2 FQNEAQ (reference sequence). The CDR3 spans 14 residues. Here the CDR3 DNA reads TGTGCCAGCAGCTTAGATGCAGACGGAGGGCCCCTCCACTTT. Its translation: CASSLDADGGPLHF. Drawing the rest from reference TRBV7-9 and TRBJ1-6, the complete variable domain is DTGVSQNPRHKITKRGQNVTFRCDPISEHNRLYWYRQTLGQGPEFLTYFQNEAQLEKSRLLSDRFSAERPKGSFSTLEIQRTEQGDSAMYLCASSLDADGGPLHFGNGTRLTVT.

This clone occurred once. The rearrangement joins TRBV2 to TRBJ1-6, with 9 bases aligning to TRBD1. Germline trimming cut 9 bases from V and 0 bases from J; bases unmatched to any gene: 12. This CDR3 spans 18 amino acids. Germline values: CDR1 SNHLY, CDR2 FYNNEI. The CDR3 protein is CASIGTGPSSSYNSPLHF. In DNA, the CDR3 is TGTGCCAGTATTGGGACAGGGCCTTCTAGCTCCTATAATTCACCCCTCCACTTT.

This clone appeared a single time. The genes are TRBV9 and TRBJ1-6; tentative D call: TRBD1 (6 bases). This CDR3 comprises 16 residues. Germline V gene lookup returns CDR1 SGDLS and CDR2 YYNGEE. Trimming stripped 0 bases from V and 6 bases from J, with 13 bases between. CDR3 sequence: CASSVDTGPPNSPLHF. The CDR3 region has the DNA TGTGCCAGCAGCGTAGACACAGGGCCACCTAATTCACCCCTCCACTTT.

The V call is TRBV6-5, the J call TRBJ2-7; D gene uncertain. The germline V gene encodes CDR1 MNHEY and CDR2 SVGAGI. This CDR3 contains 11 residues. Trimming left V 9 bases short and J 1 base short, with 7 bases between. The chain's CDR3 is CASGNSYEQYF. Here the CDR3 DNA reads TGTGCCAGTGGCAATTCCTACGAGCAGTACTTC.

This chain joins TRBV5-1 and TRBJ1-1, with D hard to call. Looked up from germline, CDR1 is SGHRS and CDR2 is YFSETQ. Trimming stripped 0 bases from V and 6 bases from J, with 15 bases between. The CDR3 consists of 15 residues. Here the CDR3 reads CASSLADGVGAEAFF. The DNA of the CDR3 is TGCGCCAGCAGCTTGGCCGACGGGGTAGGCGCTGAAGCTTTCTTT.

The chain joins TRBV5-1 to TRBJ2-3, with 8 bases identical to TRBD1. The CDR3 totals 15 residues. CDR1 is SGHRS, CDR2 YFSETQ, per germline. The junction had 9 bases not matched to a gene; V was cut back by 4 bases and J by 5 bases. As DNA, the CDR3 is TGCGCCAGCAGCGAGACAGGGGCGCCACAAGATACGCAGTATTTT. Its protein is CASSETGAPQDTQYF.

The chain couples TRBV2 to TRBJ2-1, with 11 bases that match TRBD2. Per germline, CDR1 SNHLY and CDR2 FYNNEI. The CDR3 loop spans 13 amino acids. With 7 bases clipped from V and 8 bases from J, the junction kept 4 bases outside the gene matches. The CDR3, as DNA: TGTGCCAGCACTAGCGGGAGGAGGGATGAGCAGTTCTTC. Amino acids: CASTSGRRDEQFF.

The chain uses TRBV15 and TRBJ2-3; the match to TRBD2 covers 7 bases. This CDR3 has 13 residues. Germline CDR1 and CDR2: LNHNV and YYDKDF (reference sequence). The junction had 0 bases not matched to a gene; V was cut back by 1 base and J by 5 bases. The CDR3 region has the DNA TGTGCCACCAGCAGAGGCGGGAGAGATACGCAGTATTTT. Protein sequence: CATSRGGRDTQYF.

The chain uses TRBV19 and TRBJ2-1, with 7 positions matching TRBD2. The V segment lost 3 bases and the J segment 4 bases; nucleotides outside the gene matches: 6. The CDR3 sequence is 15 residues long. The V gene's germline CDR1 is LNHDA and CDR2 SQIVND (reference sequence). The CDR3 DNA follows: TGTGCCAGTAGTATGAAGGCGGGAGCATACAATGAGCAGTTCTTC. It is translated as CASSMKAGAYNEQFF.

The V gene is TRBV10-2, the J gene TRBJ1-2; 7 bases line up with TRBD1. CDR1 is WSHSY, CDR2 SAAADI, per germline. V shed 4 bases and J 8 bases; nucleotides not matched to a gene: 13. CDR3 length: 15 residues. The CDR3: CASSGLVNTGEGYTF. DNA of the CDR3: TGCGCCAGCAGTGGATTGGTTAATACAGGGGAAGGCTACACCTTC.

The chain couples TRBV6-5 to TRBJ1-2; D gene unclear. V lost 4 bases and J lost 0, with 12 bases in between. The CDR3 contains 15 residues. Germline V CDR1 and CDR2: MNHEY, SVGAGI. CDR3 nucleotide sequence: TGTGCCAGCAGTTCCCGCCTAGACCCTAACTATGGCTACACCTTC. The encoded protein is CASSSRLDPNYGYTF.

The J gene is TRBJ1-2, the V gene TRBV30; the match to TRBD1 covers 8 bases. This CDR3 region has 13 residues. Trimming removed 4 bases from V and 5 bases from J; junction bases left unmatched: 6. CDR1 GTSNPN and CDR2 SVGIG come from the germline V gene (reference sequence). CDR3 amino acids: CAWTRGRGYGYTF. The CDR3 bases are TGTGCCTGGACCAGGGGGCGCGGATATGGCTACACCTTC.

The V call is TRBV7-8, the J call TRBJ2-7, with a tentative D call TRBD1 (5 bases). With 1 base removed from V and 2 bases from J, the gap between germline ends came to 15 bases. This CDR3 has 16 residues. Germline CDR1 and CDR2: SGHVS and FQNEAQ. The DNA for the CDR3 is TGTGCCAGCAGCTTAGGAAGGGGTGCCAGCACCTACGAGCAGTACTTC. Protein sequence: CASSLGRGASTYEQYF. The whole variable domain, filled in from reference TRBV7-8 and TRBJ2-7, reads GAGVSQSPRYKVAKRGQDVALRCDPISGHVSLFWYQQALGQGPEFLTYFQNEAQLDKSGLPSDRFFAERPEGSVSTLKIQRTQQEDSAVYLCASSLGRGASTYEQYFGPGTRLTVT.

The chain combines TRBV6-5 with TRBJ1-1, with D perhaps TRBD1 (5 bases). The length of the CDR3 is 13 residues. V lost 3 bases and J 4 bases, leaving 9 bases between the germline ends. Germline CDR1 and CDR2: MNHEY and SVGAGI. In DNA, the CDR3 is TGTGCCAGCAGTTATTCAGGGCCCACTGAAGCTTTCTTT. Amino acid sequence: CASSYSGPTEAFF.

CDR3 in amino acids: CAWNPRGNYGYTF. CDR3 sequence (DNA): TGTGCCTGGAATCCCCGGGGTAACTATGGCTACACCTTC. V is TRBV30 and J is TRBJ1-2, with no clear D. Germline loops: CDR1 GTSNPN, CDR2 SVGIG (reference sequence). The CDR3 totals 13 residues. Trimming took off 4 bases at V and 1 base at J, with 10 bases between the two ends.